The 26 T cell receptor beta chains below come from one sample, sequenced in a study of HIV-infected patients and healthy controls. About 500 ng RNA was reverse transcribed with alpha and beta constant-region primers. Alpha and beta chain libraries were made separately by chain-specific third strand synthesis with multiplexing indices. TCRdb called the 5' RACE reads again in MiXCR, with one record for every CDR3 protein. The sample carries 15,000 to 20,000 distinct CDR3 sequences, about 9.5% recorded once. No cell fractionation was done, so the repertoire covers all unsorted peripheral blood T cells. The sample was blood. Source of these receptors: an adult in good health.

The V call is TRBV7-2, the J call TRBJ2-5; D tentatively fits TRBD1 or TRBD2 (5 bases each). Germline CDR1 and CDR2: SGHTA and FQGNSA. Between the trimmed V and J ends, which lost 7 bases and 5 bases, there was a span of 14 bases. The CDR3 spans 13 residues. CDR3 nucleotide sequence: TGTGCCAGCACCTGGGACCCCAGGGAGACCCAGTACTTC. The encoded protein is CASTWDPRETQYF. Filled out from reference TRBV7-2 and TRBJ2-5, the complete variable domain reads GAGVSQSPSNKVTEKGKDVELRCDPISGHTALYWYRQSLGQGLEFLIYFQGNSAPDKSGLPSDRFSAERTGGSVSTLTIQRTQQEDSAVYLCASTWDPRETQYFGPGTRLLVL.

This clonotype is medium-sized within its sample. The CDR3, as DNA: TGCAGTCCCAGGACTGGGGTAGGGTACGAGCAGTACTTC. This encodes CSPRTGVGYEQYF. The chain recombines TRBV20-1 with TRBJ2-7; TRBD2 is a possible D gene (5 bases). The CDR3 runs to 13 residues. V was clipped by 8 bases and J by 4 bases, with 18 bases between them. CDR1 is DFQATT and CDR2 is SNEGSKA in the germline V gene (reference sequence).

Ten or more counts support this clonotype. This chain uses TRBV12-3 or TRBV12-4 with TRBJ1-2, with TRBD1 matching 7 bases. The CDR3 extends over 15 amino acids. V lost 2 bases to trimming and J lost 3 bases; unmatched junction nucleotides: 6. The CDR3 sequence is CASSLTQGGDYGYTF. CDR3 bases: TGTGCCAGCAGTTTAACGCAAGGGGGCGACTATGGCTACACCTTC.

By its share, this clonotype is medium-sized. V and J are TRBV12-3 or TRBV12-4 and TRBJ2-7; a possible D gene is TRBD2 (6 bases). There are 14 residues in the CDR3. Trimming cost V 4 bases and J 11 bases, with 21 bases left between them. CDR3 nucleotide sequence: TGTGCCAGCAGTTCCCGGGACTCTTGGCTGGGGGAGTACTTC. Protein: CASSSRDSWLGEYF.

This clonotype was picked up a small number of times. The chain links TRBV7-8 to TRBJ2-7, with D possibly matching TRBD2 (6 bases). V lost 1 base to trimming and J lost 2 bases, with 12 bases between them. Germline V CDR1 and CDR2: SGHVS, FQNEAQ. The CDR3 contains 15 residues. The CDR3 DNA sequence: TGTGCCAGCAGCTTAGGCGGGACTGGTGCCTACGAGCAGTACTTC. It encodes CASSLGGTGAYEQYF.

The table lists this clonotype with many counts. The junction and the germline gene differ at one end; a read error may be behind it. The CDR3 here is CSAGEKGGASYNEQFF. The CDR3 DNA sequence: TGCAGTGCTGGAGAGAAGGGGGGCGCCTCCTACAATGAGCAGTTCTTC. J is TRBJ2-1 and V is TRBV20-1; D may match TRBD1 or TRBD2 (6 bases each). This CDR3 has 16 residues. The germline gives CDR1 DFQATT, CDR2 SNEGSKA (reference sequence).

This clonotype was picked up many times. The gene calls are TRBV5-1 and TRBJ2-7; maybe TRBD2 (6 bases). In germline, CDR1 is SGHRS, CDR2 YFSETQ. CDR3 size: 14 residues. The V and J ends lost 4 bases and 0 bases respectively, with 11 bases between them. CDR3 DNA sequence: TGCGCCAGCAGCGGAAGCGGGTCCTCCTACGAGCAGTACTTC. It specifies CASSGSGSSYEQYF.

J is TRBJ2-7 and V is TRBV6-5; 16 bases line up with TRBD2. Trimming cost V 5 bases and J 2 bases; bases outside gene matches: 9. Germline V gives CDR1 MNHEY, CDR2 SVGAGI. CDR3 length: 18 amino acids. The CDR3 region is CASSPPGTSGRATYEQYF. CDR3 coding DNA: TGTGCCAGCAGTCCCCCTGGGACTAGCGGGAGGGCCACCTACGAGCAGTACTTC.

The table lists this clonotype with many counts. This chain links TRBV20-1 with TRBJ2-5; TRBD2 matches at 15 bases. CDR3 length: 16 amino acids. V was pared by 1 base and J by 4 bases, with 4 bases of the junction left unmatched. Looked up from germline, CDR1 is DFQATT and CDR2 is SNEGSKA (reference sequence). In DNA form, the CDR3 reads TGCAGTGCTAGAGGGACTAGCGGGAGGGCCCGAGAGACCCAGTACTTC. Translated: CSARGTSGRARETQYF.

This clonotype was seen many times. The chain uses TRBV29-1 and TRBJ2-1, with 8 bases fitting TRBD2. After removal of 5 bases from V and 6 bases from J, the junction contained 9 bases not matched to a gene. CDR1 and CDR2 (germline): SQVTM, ANQGSEA. The CDR3 has 14 residues. DNA of the CDR3: TGCAGCGTTACCGGGACTAGGGGTGTCAATGAGCAGTTCTTC. Encoded protein: CSVTGTRGVNEQFF.

On this clonotype: Lacking the conserved final phenylalanine or tryptophan, this CDR3 likely reflects a read error. The DNA is left out, because the CDR3 cannot be placed on it with certainty; the CDR3 is given as TCRdb lists it. V gene TRBV28 combines with J gene TRBJ2-7; the D call in the table, TRBD1, was not verified against the DNA. The CDR3 contains 11 residues when both ends are counted. Germline V gene sequence: CDR1 MDHEN, CDR2 SYDVKM. The CDR3 protein is CASNRGDEQDG.

This clonotype was found many times. This sequence joins TRBV6-2 or TRBV6-3 and TRBJ2-2; 10 bases fit TRBD2. J was trimmed by 2 bases and V by 6 bases; bases with no gene match: 6. This CDR3 contains 16 residues. The germline gives CDR1 MNHEY, CDR2 SVGEGT. This CDR3 reads CASSLGLAVNTGELFF. Here the CDR3 DNA reads TGTGCCAGCAGCCTAGGACTAGCGGTCAACACCGGGGAGCTGTTTTTT.

This clonotype appeared many times. The CDR3 DNA sequence: TGTGCCAGTAGGGACACGGCTAGCACAGATACGCAGTATTTT. Translated: CASRDTASTDTQYF. V and J are TRBV19 and TRBJ2-3, with D possibly matching TRBD1 (5 bases). The CDR3 sequence is 14 residues long. Germline V gene lookup returns CDR1 LNHDA and CDR2 SQIVND (reference sequence). Trimming took off 6 bases at V and 0 bases at J, with 10 bases between the two ends. Drawing the rest from reference TRBV19 and TRBJ2-3, the complete variable domain is DGGITQSPKYLFRKEGQNVTLSCEQNLNHDAMYWYRQDPGQGLRLIYYSQIVNDFQKGDIAEGYSVSREKKESFPLTVTSAQKNPTAFYLCASRDTASTDTQYFGPGTRLTVL.

This clonotype is medium-sized (0.01 to 0.1%) in the sample. The rearrangement uses TRBV25-1 and TRBJ1-5; possible D gene TRBD1, 6 bases. V was shortened by 11 bases and J by 0 bases, with 14 bases between the two germline ends. This CDR3 has 14 residues. CDR1 and CDR2 from the germline V gene are MGHDK and SYGVNS. The CDR3 spells CAPLGQYSNQPQHF. Written as DNA, the CDR3 is TGTGCCCCTTTGGGACAATATAGCAATCAGCCCCAGCATTTT.

The V and J genes are TRBV10-3 and TRBJ2-2; 9 positions agree with TRBD1. J lost 5 bases, V lost 6 bases, and 7 bases had no gene match. The CDR3 runs 15 residues. The germline V gene encodes CDR1 ENHRY and CDR2 SYGVKD. The CDR3 protein is CAIRNGTGRTGELFF. In DNA form, the CDR3 reads TGTGCCATCAGAAACGGGACAGGGAGGACCGGGGAGCTGTTTTTT.

This rearrangement joins TRBV2 to TRBJ2-3, with 11 nucleotides matching TRBD2. CDR1 is SNHLY, CDR2 FYNNEI, per germline. The ends lost 6 bases at V and 4 bases at J; junction bases unmatched: 9. This CDR3 is 16 amino acids long. The CDR3 DNA is TGTGCCAGCAGAAAGCTAGCGGGAGGAGGGTCAGATACGCAGTATTTT. Protein sequence: CASRKLAGGGSDTQYF.

This clonotype has a count of ten or more. V is TRBV25-1 and J is TRBJ2-7; 7 bases fit TRBD2. The CDR3 sequence is 14 residues long. The ends lost 9 bases at V and 1 base at J; junction bases unmatched: 9. Per the germline V gene, CDR1 is MGHDK and CDR2 is SYGVNS. The CDR3 DNA reads as TGTGCCAGTTCCCGGGACGGGGGGTCCTACGAGCAGTACTTC. It encodes CASSRDGGSYEQYF.

This clonotype was counted many times. The J gene is TRBJ2-1, the V gene TRBV5-1; 9 positions agree with TRBD2. CDR3 length: 15 amino acids. J was trimmed by 6 bases and V by 2 bases; bases with no gene match: 6. Per the germline V gene, CDR1 is SGHRS and CDR2 is YFSETQ. CDR3 region: CASSLSAGGSNEQFF. The CDR3 DNA reads as TGCGCCAGCAGCTTATCAGCGGGAGGTAGCAATGAGCAGTTCTTC.

This clonotype occurred a few times. V is TRBV19 and J is TRBJ1-1, with no clear D. Trimming took 10 bases from V and 1 from J, leaving 10 bases between them. The germline V gene has CDR1 LNHDA and CDR2 SQIVND (reference sequence). The CDR3 length is 12 residues. The CDR3 DNA reads as TGTGCCACAACTCCCAGGAACACTGAAGCTTTCTTT. Translation: CATTPRNTEAFF.

Many counts were recorded for this clonotype. V gene TRBV5-4 combines with J gene TRBJ2-2; D gene ambiguous. Germline CDR1 reads SGHNT; CDR2 reads YYREEE (reference sequence). V lost 0 bases to trimming and J lost 0 bases, with 6 bases between them. The CDR3 sequence is 15 residues long. CDR3 bases: TGTGCCAGCAGCTTGGCCCCGACGAACACCGGGGAGCTGTTTTTT. Its translation is CASSLAPTNTGELFF.

This clonotype was counted ten times or more. This chain connects TRBV30 to TRBJ2-1; TRBD2 agrees at 7 bases. With 5 bases clipped from V and 0 bases from J, the junction kept 4 bases outside the gene matches. Germline CDR1 GTSNPN, CDR2 SVGIG (reference sequence). The CDR3 extends over 14 amino acids. This chain's CDR3 is CAWGIAGSYNEQFF. CDR3 coding DNA: TGTGCCTGGGGAATAGCGGGCTCCTACAATGAGCAGTTCTTC.

Written as DNA, the CDR3 is TGCGCCAGCAGCCCCATCGGCAGGGCGACTGCCCAAGAGACCCAGTACTTC. Translating it yields CASSPIGRATAQETQYF. This rearrangement joins TRBV4-1 to TRBJ2-5; maybe TRBD1 (5 bases). The CDR3 spans 17 residues. Looked up from germline, CDR1 is MGHRA and CDR2 is YSYEKL. V lost 4 bases and J lost 1, with 19 bases in between.

The sample holds many counts of this clonotype. The chain combines TRBV7-6 with TRBJ2-7, with D perhaps TRBD2 (6 bases). Germline assignment: CDR1 SGHVS and CDR2 FNYEAQ. V lost 5 bases and J lost 5, with 19 bases in between. The CDR3 covers 15 residues. The CDR3 region is CASSPQAGGVHEQYF. The CDR3 coding sequence is TGTGCCAGCAGCCCTCAAGCAGGAGGGGTCCACGAGCAGTACTTC. The full variable domain, in which reference TRBV7-6 and TRBJ2-7 provide the parts outside the CDR3, is GAGVSQSPRYKVTKRGQDVALRCDPISGHVSLYWYRQALGQGPEFLTYFNYEAQQDKSGLPNDRFSAERPEGSISTLTIQRTEQRDSAMYRCASSPQAGGVHEQYFGPGTRLTVT.

This clonotype was counted many times. This chain joins TRBV4-2 and TRBJ2-7; 8 positions match TRBD1. From germline, CDR1 is LGHNA and CDR2 YNFKEQ. This CDR3 spans 15 amino acids. Unmatched junction bases numbered 6, after V lost 3 bases and J lost 2 bases. The CDR3 DNA sequence: TGTGCCAGCAGCCAGCCGGGACAGGATGCCTACGAGCAGTACTTC. Amino acid sequence: CASSQPGQDAYEQYF.

This clonotype has more than one count but fewer than ten. CDR3 region: CASSKGQGYEQYF. As DNA, the CDR3 is TGTGCCAGCAGTAAGGGACAGGGCTACGAGCAGTACTTC. This chain joins TRBV6-5 and TRBJ2-7, with 9 bases identical to TRBD1. Germline V gives CDR1 MNHEY, CDR2 SVGAGI. The V segment lost 5 bases and the J segment 3 bases; nucleotides outside the gene matches: 2. The CDR3 has 13 amino acids.

This clonotype was seen ten or more times. This rearrangement joins TRBV12-3 or TRBV12-4 to TRBJ2-7; D unclear. The CDR3 has 12 amino acids. V was pared by 3 bases and J by 4 bases, with 7 bases between. The CDR3 loop is CASSFDMYEQYF. For the CDR3, the DNA is TGTGCCAGCAGTTTCGACATGTACGAGCAGTACTTC.